These 31 T cell receptor beta chains share one sample of origin, sequenced in a study of vaccination effects on CD4 cells after COVID-19. Their antigens are not known. Profiling relied on immunoSEQ multiplex PCR, and the TCRdb table lists in-frame clones only, not all of them. The sample has roughly 23,000 clones, over 70% seen once. ViraFEST assay sequencing came after antigen-specific CD4+ T cells were expanded with viral peptide pools. An approximately ten-day culture period preceded the isolation of CD4+ T cells. It was two doses of either the BNT162b2 or mRNA-1273 vaccine that participants received. The input for sequencing was CD4+ T cells from PBMCs cultured with HCoV-NL63 spike peptides, taken after COVID-19 vaccination. The receptors come from a human donor who received a COVID-19 vaccine.

This clone has a handful of counts. The J gene is TRBJ1-2, the V gene TRBV29-1; D call uncertain. The CDR3 totals 11 residues. Trimming removed 1 base at V and 8 bases at J, with 8 bases between. Germline V CDR1 and CDR2: SQVTM, ANQGSEA. CDR3 DNA: TGCAGCGTTGAAGCGGGTGGCGGCTACACCTTC. Translated, it gives CSVEAGGGYTF.

The chain links TRBV15 to TRBJ2-1, with 11 bases aligning to TRBD2. J gave up 4 bases and V 5 bases, and 4 bases lay outside the gene matches. Germline CDR1 is LNHNV and CDR2 is YYDKDF (reference sequence). This CDR3 has 15 amino acids. The CDR3 DNA reads TGTGCCACCAGCCCGGGGACTAGCGGATACAATGAGCAGTTCTTC. This codes for CATSPGTSGYNEQFF.

The chain uses TRBV3-1 (or the pseudogene TRBV3-2) and TRBJ2-1; the D gene is possibly TRBD2 (5 bases). The germline gives CDR1 LGHDT, CDR2 YNNKEL (reference sequence). Trimming removed 2 bases from V and 0 bases from J, with 17 bases in between. The CDR3 covers 18 residues. CDR3 bases: TGTGCCAGCAGCCAAAAGTTTCTCGTACGGGACTCCTACAATGAGCAGTTCTTC. It specifies CASSQKFLVRDSYNEQFF.

This clone occurred a few times. CDR3 nucleotides: TGCGCCAGCAGCTTGTTCGGTACAGGGGGCACAGATACGCAGTATTTT. It is translated as CASSLFGTGGTDTQYF. This chain links TRBV5-1 with TRBJ2-3; 7 bases align to TRBD1. CDR1 and CDR2 from the germline V gene are SGHRS and YFSETQ. There are 16 residues in the CDR3. V trimming: 1 base; J trimming: 1 base; junction bases outside the gene matches: 6.

This clone has a handful of counts. The chain couples TRBV3-1 (or the pseudogene TRBV3-2) to TRBJ1-2; D is possibly TRBD1 (6 bases). Germline CDR1 reads LGHDT; CDR2 reads YNNKEL (reference sequence). V lost 2 bases to trimming and J lost 5 bases, with 12 bases between them. The CDR3 is 14 residues long. The CDR3, as DNA: TGTGCCAGCAGCCAATACAGGGATCAGTATGGCTACACCTTC. It translates to CASSQYRDQYGYTF.

The table lists this clone with a count of one. The J gene is TRBJ1-5, the V gene TRBV24-1; 9 nucleotides agree with TRBD1. Germline V gene data show CDR1 as KGHDR and CDR2 as SFDVKD. V shed 4 bases and J 0 bases; nucleotides not matched to a gene: 0. This CDR3 contains 15 residues. The CDR3: CATSETGGSNQPQHF. CDR3 DNA sequence: TGTGCCACCAGTGAGACAGGGGGTAGCAATCAGCCCCAGCATTTT.

The chain joins TRBV6-1 to TRBJ1-1; weak D call: TRBD1 (5 bases). Germline CDR1 MNHNS, CDR2 SASEGT. V dropped 3 bases and J dropped 4 bases, with 15 bases sitting between them. CDR3 length equals 15 residues. CDR3: CASSETRVVGTEAFF. In DNA, the CDR3 is TGTGCCAGCAGTGAGACCAGGGTTGTCGGCACTGAAGCTTTCTTT.

This clone was counted a few times. The V gene is TRBV5-6, the J gene TRBJ2-7; TRBD2 might be the D (6 bases). The germline V gene encodes CDR1 SGHDT and CDR2 YYEEEE. Trimming shortened V by 4 bases and J by 5 bases, and 13 bases separated the two germline ends. CDR3 length equals 13 residues. The CDR3, as DNA: TGTGCCAGCAGCCTCCGACTAGTAGACGAGCAGTACTTC. Residues: CASSLRLVDEQYF.

The chain has TRBV19 and TRBJ1-2; D unclear. Germline-derived CDR1 and CDR2 are LNHDA and SQIVND (reference sequence). CDR3 length equals 15 residues. The germline V and J ends were trimmed by 3 bases and 6 bases, with 17 bases remaining between them. Written as DNA, the CDR3 is TGTGCCAGTAGTATTGGGCCCGCCCTTATGGATGGCTACACCTTC. Its protein is CASSIGPALMDGYTF.

J is TRBJ2-7 and V is TRBV6-2 or TRBV6-3, with 11 bases aligning to TRBD1. Germline CDR1 is MNHEY and CDR2 is SVGEGT. The CDR3 consists of 15 residues. V lost 1 base and J lost 2; bases outside the gene matches: 1. The CDR3 DNA reads as TGTGCCAGCAGTTACTGGGGACAGGGGGCCTACGAGCAGTACTTC. It specifies CASSYWGQGAYEQYF.

The V and J genes are TRBV6-5 and TRBJ2-7, with TRBD1 identical over 9 bases. Per germline, CDR1 MNHEY and CDR2 SVGAGI. The CDR3 runs 15 residues. V lost 7 bases, J lost 2 bases, and 9 bases stayed unmatched. The CDR3 reads CASIRTGQGTYEQYF. The CDR3, as DNA: TGTGCCAGCATCAGGACGGGACAGGGAACCTACGAGCAGTACTTC.

The rearrangement links TRBV5-4 to TRBJ1-2; no clear D gene. The CDR3 is 12 amino acids. Germline CDR1 is SGHNT and CDR2 is YYREEE (reference sequence). Trimming left V 3 bases short and J 0 bases short, with 3 bases between. The CDR3 DNA reads TGTGCCAGCAGCTCCTCTAACTATGGCTACACCTTC. It encodes CASSSSNYGYTF. The complete variable domain, with remaining parts taken from reference TRBV5-4 and TRBJ1-2, reads ETGVTQSPTHLIKTRGQQVTLRCSSQSGHNTVSWYQQALGQGPQFIFQYYREEENGRGNFPPRFSGLQFPNYSSELNVNALELDDSALYLCASSSSNYGYTFGSGTRLTVV.

CDR3 in amino acids: CASRGTVEKLFF. CDR3 nucleotides: TGTGCCAGCAGGGGGACGGTTGAAAAACTGTTTTTT. The genes are TRBV28 and TRBJ1-4; weak D call: TRBD1 (5 bases). The germline V gene has CDR1 MDHEN and CDR2 SYDVKM. V shed 6 bases and J shed 7 bases, with 9 bases lying between them. This CDR3 spans 12 amino acids.

This chain connects TRBV20-1 to TRBJ2-3; the match to TRBD2 covers 13 bases. The germline gives CDR1 DFQATT, CDR2 SNEGSKA (reference sequence). The trim removed 6 bases at V and 0 bases at J, leaving 6 bases unmatched. The CDR3 covers 16 residues. The CDR3 coding sequence is TGCAGTGCGAGTGGACTAGCGGGAGCTAGCACAGATACGCAGTATTTT. Translated, it gives CSASGLAGASTDTQYF.

The chain is built from TRBV5-8 and TRBJ2-4; D is unresolved. The CDR3 length is 15 residues. Trimming shortened V by 1 base and J by 0 bases, and 8 bases separated the two germline ends. CDR1 is SGHTS and CDR2 is YDEGEE in the germline V gene. CDR3 amino acids: CASSLTWTAKNIQYF. The CDR3 nucleotides read TGTGCCAGCAGCTTGACTTGGACAGCCAAAAACATTCAGTACTTC.

This clone was observed a handful of times. This sequence joins TRBV7-8 and TRBJ1-5, with 7 bases matching TRBD1. CDR3 length equals 13 residues. Germline V CDR1 and CDR2: SGHVS, FQNEAQ. With V trimmed by 3 bases and J by 6 bases, 2 bases remained unmatched. CDR3 residues: CASSFPGGQPQHF. The CDR3 DNA is TGTGCCAGCAGCTTTCCAGGGGGTCAGCCCCAGCATTTT. Full variable domain (missing parts from reference TRBV7-8 and TRBJ1-5): GAGVSQSPRYKVAKRGQDVALRCDPISGHVSLFWYQQALGQGPEFLTYFQNEAQLDKSGLPSDRFFAERPEGSVSTLKIQRTQQEDSAVYLCASSFPGGQPQHFGDGTRLSIL.

With respect to this clone: Within the sample, other DNA sequences also encode this same CDR3. The chain has TRBV12-3 or TRBV12-4 and TRBJ2-5; no clear D gene. The ends were cut back, 3 bases at V and 4 bases at J, with 6 bases in the middle. The CDR3 is 12 amino acids. This CDR3 reads CASSLGAETQYF. Written as DNA, the CDR3 is TGTGCCAGCAGTTTGGGTGCAGAGACCCAGTACTTC.

This chain links TRBV9 with TRBJ1-1; no definite D call. Germline-derived CDR1 and CDR2 are SGDLS and YYNGEE. Trimming shortened V by 3 bases and J by 1 base, and 7 bases separated the two germline ends. CDR3 length: 13 residues. The DNA for the CDR3 is TGTGCCAGCAGCGGGATGGGGAACACTGAAGCTTTCTTT. Residues: CASSGMGNTEAFF.

The gene calls are TRBV18 and TRBJ1-1; unclear D gene. Trimming took 3 bases from V and 7 from J, leaving 6 bases between them. Germline V gene sequence: CDR1 KGHSH, CDR2 LQKENI. The CDR3 covers 11 residues. The CDR3 is CASSPGGEAFF. The CDR3 nucleotides are TGTGCCAGCTCACCGGGAGGTGAAGCTTTCTTT.

The V and J genes are TRBV18 and TRBJ2-7; D remains unclear. V shed 0 bases and J shed 2 bases, with 11 bases lying between them. Germline V CDR1 and CDR2: KGHSH, LQKENI. There are 15 residues in the CDR3. In nucleotides, the CDR3 is TGTGCCAGCTCACCACCCTCGCAGGCAACCTACGAGCAGTACTTC. Protein sequence: CASSPPSQATYEQYF. The variable domain in full, with the rest retrieved from reference TRBV18 and TRBJ2-7, is NAGVMQNPRHLVRRRGQEARLRCSPMKGHSHVYWYRQLPEEGLKFMVYLQKENIIDESGMPKERFSAEFPKEGPSILRIQQVVRGDSAAYFCASSPPSQATYEQYFGPGTRLTVT.

The V and J genes are TRBV4-1 and TRBJ1-2; 7 positions match TRBD1. Losses at the gene ends were 0 bases for V and 7 bases for J; bases not matched to a gene: 11. Germline lookup yields CDR1 MGHRA and CDR2 YSYEKL. The CDR3 has 16 amino acids. CDR3 amino acids: CASSQDGTAGGFGYTF. The CDR3 bases are TGCGCCAGCAGCCAAGATGGGACGGCAGGGGGATTTGGCTACACCTTC.

This chain connects TRBV7-2 to TRBJ2-7; D possibly corresponds to TRBD1 (6 bases). Per the germline V gene, CDR1 is SGHTA and CDR2 is FQGNSA. The V gene lost 6 bases and the J gene lost 3 bases, with 12 bases spanning the gap. CDR3 length: 13 residues. The CDR3 nucleotides read TGTGCCAGCAGTATTCAGGGGATCTACGAGCAGTACTTC. It yields the protein CASSIQGIYEQYF.

CDR3 loop: CASSRDGSYNSPLHF. The CDR3 DNA reads as TGTGCCAGCAGCAGAGACGGCTCCTATAATTCACCCCTCCACTTT. The chain carries TRBV11-2 and TRBJ1-6; no clear D. Germline values: CDR1 SGHAT, CDR2 FQNNGV. Trimming took off 5 bases at V and 0 bases at J, with 8 bases between the two ends. The CDR3 loop spans 15 amino acids.

This rearrangement joins TRBV7-2 to TRBJ1-3; possibly TRBD1 for D (6 bases). Germline V gene data show CDR1 as SGHTA and CDR2 as FQGNSA. CDR3 length: 16 residues. Trimming cost V 2 bases and J 0 bases, with 11 bases left between them. CDR3 in DNA: TGTGCCAGCAGCTTACGGGGGGCGAGCTCTGGAAACACCATATATTTT. Residues: CASSLRGASSGNTIYF.

This chain connects TRBV3-1 (or the pseudogene TRBV3-2) to TRBJ2-5; no reliable D call. V dropped 0 bases and J dropped 5 bases, with 13 bases sitting between them. Germline V gives CDR1 LGHDT, CDR2 YNNKEL (reference sequence). The CDR3 spans 15 residues. In DNA, the CDR3 is TGTGCCAGCAGCCAAGATCATGCTAGGCTCGAGACCCAGTACTTC. Its translation: CASSQDHARLETQYF.

The chain couples TRBV6-6 to TRBJ2-1; the match to TRBD2 covers 7 bases. The V and J ends lost 2 bases and 7 bases, in that order; junction bases with no gene match: 8. CDR3 length equals 15 residues. The germline gives CDR1 MNHNY, CDR2 SVGAGI (reference sequence). CDR3: CASSYGSGRLNEQFF. DNA of the CDR3: TGTGCCAGCAGTTACGGGTCCGGGAGGCTTAATGAGCAGTTCTTC.

The genes are TRBV3-1 (or the pseudogene TRBV3-2) and TRBJ2-5; D is undetermined. V was trimmed by 0 bases and J by 5 bases, leaving 10 bases between them. This CDR3 comprises 14 residues. In germline, CDR1 is LGHDT, CDR2 YNNKEL (reference sequence). CDR3 coding DNA: TGTGCCAGCAGCCAAGAGAGAGTTCTGGAGACCCAGTACTTC. It translates to CASSQERVLETQYF.

This clone turned up a few times. The chain links TRBV10-3 to TRBJ2-1, with a weak D call TRBD2 (6 bases). V lost 7 bases to trimming and J lost 5 bases, with 12 bases between them. CDR1 is ENHRY and CDR2 is SYGVKD in the germline V gene. The CDR3 sequence is 13 residues long. CDR3 sequence reads: CAINPGRDNEQFF. The CDR3 nucleotides are TGTGCCATCAACCCCGGGAGAGACAATGAGCAGTTCTTC.

The chain links TRBV10-3 to TRBJ2-1, with 8 positions matching TRBD2. CDR3 size: 18 residues. Per germline, CDR1 ENHRY and CDR2 SYGVKD. V trimming: 5 bases; J trimming: 0 bases; junction bases outside the gene matches: 12. The CDR3 here is CAISLEVAGTNSYNEQFF. The CDR3 DNA follows: TGTGCCATCAGTCTTGAGGTAGCGGGGACCAACTCCTACAATGAGCAGTTCTTC.

The chain couples TRBV5-8 to TRBJ1-2, with D possibly matching TRBD1 (6 bases). This CDR3 has 15 residues. The V and J ends lost 4 bases and 4 bases respectively, with 17 bases between them. Looked up from germline, CDR1 is SGHTS and CDR2 is YDEGEE. The CDR3 DNA sequence: TGTGCCAGCAGCCGACGCGGACAGAGTTTCTATGGCTACACCTTC. It encodes CASSRRGQSFYGYTF.

This clone appeared a single time. J is TRBJ2-7 and V is TRBV7-8, with TRBD2 as a possible D gene (5 bases). CDR3 length equals 14 residues. Trimming pared 1 base from V and 7 bases from J, leaving 14 bases between. Germline V gene lookup returns CDR1 SGHVS and CDR2 FQNEAQ. Here the CDR3 reads CASSLVLVSGEQYF. CDR3 coding DNA: TGTGCCAGCAGCTTAGTTTTGGTATCGGGGGAGCAGTACTTC.